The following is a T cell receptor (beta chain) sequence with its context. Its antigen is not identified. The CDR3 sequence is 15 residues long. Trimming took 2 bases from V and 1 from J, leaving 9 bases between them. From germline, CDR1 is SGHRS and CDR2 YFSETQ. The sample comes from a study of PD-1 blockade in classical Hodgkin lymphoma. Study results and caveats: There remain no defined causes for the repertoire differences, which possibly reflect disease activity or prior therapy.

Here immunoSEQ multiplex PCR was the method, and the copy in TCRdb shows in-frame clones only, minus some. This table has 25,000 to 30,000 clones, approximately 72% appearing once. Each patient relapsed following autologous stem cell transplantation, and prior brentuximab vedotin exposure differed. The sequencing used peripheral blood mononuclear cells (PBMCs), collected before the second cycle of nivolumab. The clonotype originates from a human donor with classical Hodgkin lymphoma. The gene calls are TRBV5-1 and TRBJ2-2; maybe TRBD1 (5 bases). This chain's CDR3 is CASSLWTRNTGELFF. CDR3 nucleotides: TGCGCCAGCAGCTTATGGACAAGGAACACCGGGGAGCTGTTTTTT.